The subject of this entry is one TCR beta chain. What it recognizes is unknown. The data belong to a study of PD-1 blockade in classical Hodgkin lymphoma. For the study at large: Once every 2 weeks, patients received intravenous nivolumab at 3 mg/kg.

The germline CDR1 and CDR2 sequences are MNHNS and SASEGT. This CDR3 has 14 residues. Trimming cost V 7 bases and J 1 base; bases outside gene matches: 7. Study conclusions and caveats: The drivers behind the repertoire differences, possibly disease activity or prior therapy, remain undefined. Lower baseline TCR diversity marked trial partial responders and progressors. Unlike CD8+ TCR diversity, which did not rise significantly by C4D1, CD4+ TCR diversity did.

The patients all showed relapse after autologous stem cell transplantation, while their brentuximab vedotin exposure varied. Here immunoSEQ multiplex PCR was the method, and the copy in TCRdb shows in-frame clones only, minus some. The table has more than 90,000 clones, roughly 81% seen once. The sample in question was peripheral blood mononuclear cells (PBMCs), obtained before the second cycle of nivolumab. This rearrangement joins TRBV6-1 to TRBJ2-7, with TRBD2 identical over 7 bases. The clonotype was recovered from a human donor with classical Hodgkin lymphoma. This CDR3 reads CASKRTSDSYEQYF. DNA of the CDR3: TGTGCCAGCAAAAGGACTAGTGATTCCTACGAGCAGTACTTC.